Listed below are T cell receptor beta chains from one sample, sequenced in a study of CD8 T cells in Susac syndrome. TCRdb independently ran MiXCR on the immunoSEQ multiplex PCR reads; one entry per CDR3 protein. Of under 200,000 distinct CDR3 sequences in the sample, about 95% were seen once. The sample consisted of CD8+ T cells from PBMCs. The origin of the receptors is a human donor with Susac syndrome. Both conserved end residues are part of each CDR3. A D gene is named only where the DNA matches it firmly. The size of a clone is reported for some rows only, either as once, few or many, or as a class for expanded clones.

j_call | v_call | clone_size | d_call | cdr3_nt | cdr3_aa
TRBJ1-1 | TRBV5-4 | - | - | TGTGCCAGCAGCCTTAGGACGGGGGCCTCTGAAGCTTTCTTT | CASSLRTGASEAFF
TRBJ2-1 | TRBV5-1 | - | - | TGCGCCAGCAGCCTCCGGTTAGGAGCCGCCTACAATGAGCAGTTCTTC | CASSLRLGAAYNEQFF
TRBJ1-1 | TRBV6-5 | - | - | TGTGCCAGCAGTTCCGCATGGGGAGACGCTGAAGCTTTCTTT | CASSSAWGDAEAFF
TRBJ2-1 | TRBV12-3/TRBV12-4 | - | - | TGTGCCAGCAGTTTTGGGGCTGAGCAGTTCTTC | CASSFGAEQFF
TRBJ1-5 | TRBV12-3/TRBV12-4 | - | - | TGTGCCAGCACCTACCAAAATCAGCCCCAGCATTTT | CASTYQNQPQHF
TRBJ2-5 | TRBV4-1 | - | - | TGCGCCAGCAGCCAAGTTCCTGGGGAGACCCAGTACTTC | CASSQVPGETQYF
TRBJ2-7 | TRBV5-6 | - | TRBD1 | TGTGCCAGCAGCCCCGCGGGACAGGGGATCTACGAGCAGTACTTC | CASSPAGQGIYEQYF
TRBJ2-1 | TRBV5-6 | - | - | TGTGCCAGCAGCTTACAGGCGGAGAATGAGCAGTTCTTC | CASSLQAENEQFF
TRBJ1-4 | TRBV20-1 | - | TRBD1 | TGCAGTGCAAGAGGGACAGTTGAAAAACTGTTTTTT | CSARGTVEKLFF
TRBJ2-4 | TRBV28 | - | - | TGTGCCAGCAGTTTTCAGGGCCCGGGGTATGTCATTCAGTACTTC | CASSFQGPGYVIQYF
TRBJ1-1 | TRBV24-1 | - | - | TGTGCCACCAGTGACCCTGTAAACATGAACACTGAAGCTTTCTTT | CATSDPVNMNTEAFF
TRBJ2-6 | TRBV30 | - | - | TGTGCCTGGAGTGTTGGGCGAACGGCTGGGGCCAACGTCCTGACTTTC | CAWSVGRTAGANVLTF
TRBJ1-6 | TRBV5-6 | - | TRBD1 | TGTGCCAGCAGCCACCCCCGGGACAGATTTAATTCACCCCTCCACTTT | CASSHPRDRFNSPLHF
TRBJ2-2 | TRBV12-3/TRBV12-4 | - | - | TGTGCCAGCCTCTGGAGAGGTTCGGGCACCGGGGAGCTGTTTTTT | CASLWRGSGTGELFF
TRBJ2-1 | TRBV7-2 | - | - | TGTGCCAGCAGCTCGAGAGAGACAGACAACTATGAGCAGTTCTTC | CASSSRETDNYEQFF
TRBJ1-1 | TRBV9 | few | - | TGTGCCAGCAGCGTGACGGAAATGAACACTGAAGCTTTCTTT | CASSVTEMNTEAFF
TRBJ1-1 | TRBV18 | - | - | TGTGCCAGCTCTATAGGGCATGGAGCTTTCTTT | CASSIGHGAFF
TRBJ2-3 | TRBV7-6 | - | - | TGTGCCAGCAGCTTAGACTACACAGATACGCAGTATTTT | CASSLDYTDTQYF
TRBJ1-1 | TRBV7-3 | once | TRBD1 | TGTGCCAGCAGCTCCGGGACAGGAGAAGCTTTCTTT | CASSSGTGEAFF
TRBJ2-3 | TRBV4-1 | once | - | TGCGCCAGCAGCCCGATTTATGCTGGTGGGGGCACAGATACGCAGTATTTT | CASSPIYAGGGTDTQYF
TRBJ1-1 | TRBV5-1 | - | TRBD1 | TGCGCCAGCAGCTCAGACAGGGGTCTAGCTTTCTTT | CASSSDRGLAFF
TRBJ1-2 | TRBV20-1 | - | TRBD1 | TGCAGTGCTAGAATTAGCCGGACAGGGTACACCTTC | CSARISRTGYTF